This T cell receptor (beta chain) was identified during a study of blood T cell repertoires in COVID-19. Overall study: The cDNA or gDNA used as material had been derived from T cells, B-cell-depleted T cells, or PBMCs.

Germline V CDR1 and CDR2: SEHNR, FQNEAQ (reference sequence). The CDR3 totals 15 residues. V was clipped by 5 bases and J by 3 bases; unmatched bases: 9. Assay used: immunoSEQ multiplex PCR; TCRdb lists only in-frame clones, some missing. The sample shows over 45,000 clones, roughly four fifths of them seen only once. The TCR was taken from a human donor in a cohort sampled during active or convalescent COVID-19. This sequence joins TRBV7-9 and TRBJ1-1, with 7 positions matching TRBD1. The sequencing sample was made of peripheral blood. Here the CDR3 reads CASSPRGTADTEAFF. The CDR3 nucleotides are TGTGCCAGCAGCCCAAGGGGGACAGCGGACACTGAAGCTTTCTTT.